This is a list of T cell receptor beta chains from one sample in a study of Ad26.COV2.S vaccination and SARS-CoV-2 variants. The table came from immunoSEQ multiplex PCR; TCRdb's copy has only in-frame clones and leaves some out. The sample holds more than 300,000 clones, about 88% seen once. This specimen was peripheral blood, taken in a trial of Ad26.COV2.S vaccine versus placebo. The receptors stem from a person aged 18 to 65 who received the Ad26.COV2.S COVID-19 vaccine or a placebo. CDR3s include the opening cysteine and the closing phenylalanine or tryptophan. The order of the fields is D gene, clone size, J gene, V gene, CDR3 DNA, CDR3 protein. The D gene is left open where the match is weak. Rows may omit the clone size; those that give it use once, few, many or a size class.

>TRBD2|NA|TRBJ2-5|TRBV7-9
TGTGCCAGCAGCAATCGACTAGCGGAGGAGACCCAGTACTTC
CASSNRLAEETQYF
>NA|NA|TRBJ1-1|TRBV5-1
TGCGCCAGCAGCTTCGGGCAGAACACTGAAGCTTTCTTT
CASSFGQNTEAFF
>NA|NA|TRBJ2-7|TRBV12-5
TGTGCTAGTGGTTTGACCCCCTACGAGCAGTACTTC
CASGLTPYEQYF
>NA|NA|TRBJ1-1|TRBV4-2
TGTGCCAGCAGCCAAGTAACGATAGCAAACACTGAAGCTTTCTTT
CASSQVTIANTEAFF
>NA|NA|TRBJ1-2|TRBV6-5
TGTGCCAGCAGTTACTCAGAGGGGGTCTATGGCTACACCTTC
CASSYSEGVYGYTF
>NA|NA|TRBJ2-1|TRBV6-2/TRBV6-3
TGTGCCAGCAGTTTCAACACCCACAATGAGCAGTTCTTC
CASSFNTHNEQFF
>NA|NA|TRBJ2-3|TRBV12-3/TRBV12-4
TGTGCCAGCAGTTTAAATACGCAGTATTTT
CASSLNTQYF
>NA|NA|TRBJ2-7|TRBV27
TGTGCCAGCAGTTACGGACGGCTCTACGAGCAGTACTTC
CASSYGRLYEQYF
>TRBD1|NA|TRBJ1-1|TRBV28
TGTGCCAGCAGTTACCCCGGACAGGGTGACACTGAAGCTTTCTTT
CASSYPGQGDTEAFF
>NA|once|TRBJ2-1|TRBV7-2
TGTGCCAGCAGCTTACGCCCAAGTGAGCAGTTCTTC
CASSLRPSEQFF
>TRBD1|NA|TRBJ1-1|TRBV3-1/TRBV3-2
TGTGCCAGCAGCCCCCGGGACAGACCGAACACTGAAGCTTTCTTT
CASSPRDRPNTEAFF
>TRBD1|few|TRBJ2-2|TRBV24-1
TGTGCCACCAGTGAACAGGGGACCGGGGAGCTGTTTTTT
CATSEQGTGELFF
>TRBD1|NA|TRBJ1-6|TRBV7-2
TGTGCCAGCAGCTTGGCCGGGACAGGGGGTCTTAATTCACCCCTCCACTTT
CASSLAGTGGLNSPLHF
>NA|NA|TRBJ1-5|TRBV28
TGTGCCAGCAGTTTTGGGAGGGCGGGTCAGCCCCAGCATTTT
CASSFGRAGQPQHF
>TRBD1|NA|TRBJ1-2|TRBV28
TGTGCCAGCAGATGGGCCAGGGGGGGCTATGGCTACACCTTC
CASRWARGGYGYTF
>NA|NA|TRBJ2-1|TRBV24-1
TGTGCCACCAGTGAGGACACCTACAATGAGCAGTTCTTC
CATSEDTYNEQFF
>NA|NA|TRBJ1-3|TRBV9
TGTGCCAGCAGCTCCGGCAGGGCCGGAAACACCATATATTTT
CASSSGRAGNTIYF
>TRBD2|NA|TRBJ2-1|TRBV7-9
TGTGCCAGCAGCACTCGTAGCGGGGGGCCCATCAATGAGCAGTTCTTC
CASSTRSGGPINEQFF
>TRBD1|NA|TRBJ2-7|TRBV5-1
TGCGCCAGCAGCCGGACCGGGACAGGTGCCTACGAGCAGTACTTC
CASSRTGTGAYEQYF
>NA|NA|TRBJ2-1|TRBV9
TGTGCCAGCAGCGTTTTAACGAGTTTTTATGAGCAGTTCTTC
CASSVLTSFYEQFF
>NA|once|TRBJ2-1|TRBV7-2
TGTGCCAGCAGTCGGGGTGCCCCCAACAATGAGCAGTTCTTC
CASSRGAPNNEQFF
>NA|NA|TRBJ2-7|TRBV7-9
TGTGCCAGCAGCCAGACTGGGGAGATCTACGAGCAGTACTTC
CASSQTGEIYEQYF
>NA|NA|TRBJ1-2|TRBV7-2
TGTGCCAGCAGCTTAACCCACGGAAACTATGGCTACACCTTC
CASSLTHGNYGYTF
>NA|NA|TRBJ1-1|TRBV9
TGTGCCAGCAGCGTAGGAAGGGGAGATATTGACACTGAAGCTTTCTTT
CASSVGRGDIDTEAFF
>TRBD1|NA|TRBJ1-4|TRBV6-5
TGTGCCAGCAGTCATCCGGGACAGCGGAATGAAAAACTGTTTTTT
CASSHPGQRNEKLFF
>TRBD1|NA|TRBJ2-3|TRBV5-1
TGCGCCAGCAGCTCCCTGACAGGGGAGACAGATACGCAGTATTTT
CASSSLTGETDTQYF
>NA|NA|TRBJ1-1|TRBV19
TGTGCCAGTAGTATGAATAAGGGGGGCGCGACTGAAGCTTTCTTT
CASSMNKGGATEAFF
>NA|NA|TRBJ1-1|TRBV18
TGTGCCAGCTCCCGCGCCGGGGCAGCTTTCTTT
CASSRAGAAFF
>NA|NA|TRBJ2-1|TRBV19
TGTGCCAGTAAATCTGCGAGGGCAGAAACGGGCAATGAGCAGTTCTTC
CASKSARAETGNEQFF
>TRBD1|NA|TRBJ1-4|TRBV7-2
TGTGCCAGCAGTTCGACAGGGGGCAGTGAAAAACTGTTTTTT
CASSSTGGSEKLFF
>NA|NA|TRBJ1-5|TRBV30
TGTGCCTGGAGTGCCGAGGCAGGAACGCGACAGCCCCAGCATTTT
CAWSAEAGTRQPQHF
>NA|NA|TRBJ1-4|TRBV18
TGTGCCAGCTCACCACGGGGAAATGAAAAACTGTTTTTT
CASSPRGNEKLFF
>NA|few|TRBJ1-4|TRBV3-1/TRBV3-2
TGTGCCAGCAGCTACGGGATTTTAAATGAAAAACTGTTTTTT
CASSYGILNEKLFF
>NA|NA|TRBJ2-1|TRBV5-6
TGTGCCAGCAGCTTGGCCGGGGGAGCGAGTTCTCGCAATGAGCAGTTCTTC
CASSLAGGASSRNEQFF
>TRBD1|NA|TRBJ2-7|TRBV6-2/TRBV6-3
TGTGCCAGCACCCCAAGACAGGGGTCCTACGAGCAGTACTTC
CASTPRQGSYEQYF
>NA|NA|TRBJ1-2|TRBV28
TGTGCCAGCAGTTTAGGCCCGGACTCCGGGAGGAGCTACACCTTC
CASSLGPDSGRSYTF
>NA|NA|TRBJ1-4|TRBV5-5
TGTGCCAGCAGCTTAACCGGGACGGGGGTCGAAAAACTGTTTTTT
CASSLTGTGVEKLFF
>NA|NA|TRBJ2-7|TRBV19
TGTGCCAGTAGTATCCGGACTCTCCCGACCTACGAGCAGTACTTC
CASSIRTLPTYEQYF
>NA|NA|TRBJ1-6|TRBV7-2
TGTGCCAGCAGCTTAGCCCAACTTACTTCACCCCTCCACTTT
CASSLAQLTSPLHF
>NA|NA|TRBJ1-6|TRBV6-1
TGTGCCAGCAGTGAGGTATCACCCCTCCACTTT
CASSEVSPLHF
>TRBD1|NA|TRBJ1-1|TRBV6-2/TRBV6-3
TGTGCCAGCAGTTTCTCAGGGGGCACTGAAGCTTTCTTT
CASSFSGGTEAFF